This T cell receptor (beta chain) was recovered during a study of cytomegalovirus exposure and HLA in healthy donors. Findings of the study overall: A missense DCLRE1C variant was associated with V- and J-gene trimming of TCR beta chains in a later analysis, and an independent cohort replicated the association. Overall, roughly 160 TCR beta chains were annotated as cytomegalovirus-associated. In vitro testing confirmed three CMV-associated chains as specific for CMV antigens.

A word on this clone: Its antigen remains unknown.

The PCR contained 60 Vbeta and 13 Jbeta primers. Clones were read by immunoSEQ multiplex PCR, and TCRdb kept only the in-frame ones, dropping some. The table records around 94,000 clones, around 77% of them present only once. The CDR3 is 14 residues long. The germline V gene encodes CDR1 SNHLY and CDR2 FYNNEI. V shed 6 bases and J 4 bases; nucleotides not matched to a gene: 6. The sequence derives from a woman between 55 and 75 years old in good health and CMV-seropositive. The sample was PBMCs. This chain uses TRBV2 with TRBJ2-3, with 8 bases fitting TRBD1. The CDR3 sequence is CASRVGQGPDTQYF. The CDR3 bases are TGTGCCAGCAGGGTAGGACAGGGTCCAGATACGCAGTATTTT.